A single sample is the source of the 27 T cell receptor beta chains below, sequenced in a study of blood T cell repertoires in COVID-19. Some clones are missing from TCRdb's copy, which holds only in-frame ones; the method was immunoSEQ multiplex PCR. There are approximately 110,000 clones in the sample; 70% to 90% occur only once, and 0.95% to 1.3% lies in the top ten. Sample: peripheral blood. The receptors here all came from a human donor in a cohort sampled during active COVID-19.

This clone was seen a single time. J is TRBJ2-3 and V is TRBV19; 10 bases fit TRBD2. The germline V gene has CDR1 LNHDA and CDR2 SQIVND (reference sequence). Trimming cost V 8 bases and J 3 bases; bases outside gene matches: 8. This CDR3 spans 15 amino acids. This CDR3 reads CASRKQLAGTDTQYF. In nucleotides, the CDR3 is TGTGCCAGTCGAAAACAACTAGCGGGAACAGATACGCAGTATTTT.

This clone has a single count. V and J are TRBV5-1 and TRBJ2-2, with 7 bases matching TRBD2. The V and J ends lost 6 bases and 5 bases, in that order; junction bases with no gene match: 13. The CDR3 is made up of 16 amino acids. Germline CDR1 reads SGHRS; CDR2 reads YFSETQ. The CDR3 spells CASISVGGSTTGELFF. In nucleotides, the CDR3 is TGCGCCAGCATCTCTGTGGGCGGGAGTACAACCGGGGAGCTGTTTTTT.

In DNA form, the CDR3 reads TGTGCCAGTGAGCAGGGGCCGAACACCGGGGAGCTGTTTTTT. Translated: CASEQGPNTGELFF. The chain employs TRBV19 and TRBJ2-2; D is perhaps TRBD1 (6 bases). Germline V gene sequence: CDR1 LNHDA, CDR2 SQIVND (reference sequence). The CDR3 extends over 14 amino acids. Trimming stripped 8 bases from V and 0 bases from J, with 10 bases between.

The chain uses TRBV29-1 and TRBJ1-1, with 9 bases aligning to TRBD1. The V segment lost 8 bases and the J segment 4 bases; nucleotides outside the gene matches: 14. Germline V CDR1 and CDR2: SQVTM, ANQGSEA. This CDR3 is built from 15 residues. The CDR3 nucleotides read TGCAGCTCAAGGGCTGGGACAGGGATTAGCACTGAAGCTTTCTTT. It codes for CSSRAGTGISTEAFF.

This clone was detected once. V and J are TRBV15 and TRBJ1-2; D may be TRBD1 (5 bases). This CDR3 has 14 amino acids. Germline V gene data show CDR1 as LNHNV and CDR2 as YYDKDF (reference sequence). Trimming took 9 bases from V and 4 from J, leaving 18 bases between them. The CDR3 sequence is CATTREAGIYGYTF. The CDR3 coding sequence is TGTGCCACTACCAGGGAAGCCGGAATCTATGGCTACACCTTC. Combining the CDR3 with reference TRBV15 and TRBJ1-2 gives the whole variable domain DAMVIQNPRYQVTQFGKPVTLSCSQTLNHNVMYWYQQKSSQAPKLLFHYYDKDFNNEADTPDNFQSRRPNTSFCFLDIRSPGLGDTAMYLCATTREAGIYGYTFGSGTRLTVV.

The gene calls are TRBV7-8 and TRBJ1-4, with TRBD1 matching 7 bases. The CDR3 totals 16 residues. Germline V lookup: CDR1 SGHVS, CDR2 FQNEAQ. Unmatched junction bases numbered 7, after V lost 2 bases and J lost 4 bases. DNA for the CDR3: TGTGCCAGCAGCTTAAGAGTAGGGACAGATAATGAAAAACTGTTTTTT. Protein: CASSLRVGTDNEKLFF. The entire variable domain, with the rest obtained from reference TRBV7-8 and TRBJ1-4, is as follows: GAGVSQSPRYKVAKRGQDVALRCDPISGHVSLFWYQQALGQGPEFLTYFQNEAQLDKSGLPSDRFFAERPEGSVSTLKIQRTQQEDSAVYLCASSLRVGTDNEKLFFGSGTQLSVL.

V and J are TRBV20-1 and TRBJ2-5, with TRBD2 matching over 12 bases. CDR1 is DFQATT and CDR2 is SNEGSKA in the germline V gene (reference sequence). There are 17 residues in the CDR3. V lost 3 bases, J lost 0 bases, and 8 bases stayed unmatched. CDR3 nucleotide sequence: TGCAGTGCTAGTTGGGCTAGCGGGAGGGAGTACCAAGAGACCCAGTACTTC. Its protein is CSASWASGREYQETQYF.

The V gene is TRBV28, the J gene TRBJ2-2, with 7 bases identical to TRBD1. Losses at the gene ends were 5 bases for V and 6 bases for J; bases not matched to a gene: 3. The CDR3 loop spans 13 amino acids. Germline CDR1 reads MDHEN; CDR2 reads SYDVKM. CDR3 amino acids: CASSDRVAGELFF. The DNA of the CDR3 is TGTGCCAGCAGTGACAGGGTTGCCGGGGAGCTGTTTTTT.

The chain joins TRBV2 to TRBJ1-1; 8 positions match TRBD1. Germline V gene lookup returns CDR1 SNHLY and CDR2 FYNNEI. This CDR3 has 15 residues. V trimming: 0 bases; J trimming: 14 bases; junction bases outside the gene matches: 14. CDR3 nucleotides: TGTGCCAGCAGTGAAGCGCTTACCGGGACAGGCGTTGGATTCTTT. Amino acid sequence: CASSEALTGTGVGFF.

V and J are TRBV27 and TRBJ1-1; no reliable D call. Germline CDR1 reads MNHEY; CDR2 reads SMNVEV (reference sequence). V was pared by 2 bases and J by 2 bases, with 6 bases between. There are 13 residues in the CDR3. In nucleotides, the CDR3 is TGTGCCAGCAGTTTACTCTTCAACACTGAAGCTTTCTTT. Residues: CASSLLFNTEAFF.

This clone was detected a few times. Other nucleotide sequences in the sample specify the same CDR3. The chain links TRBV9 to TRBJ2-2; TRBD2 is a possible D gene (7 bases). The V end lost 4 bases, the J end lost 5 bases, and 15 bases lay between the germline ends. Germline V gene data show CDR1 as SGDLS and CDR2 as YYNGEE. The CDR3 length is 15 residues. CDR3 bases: TGTGCCAGCAGCCCGAGGGGGGGCGGGACCGGGGAGCTGTTTTTT. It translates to CASSPRGGGTGELFF.

The CDR3 DNA follows: TGTGCCACAAGCTCGGGGGTCGGGTACGAGCAGTACTTC. It yields the protein CATSSGVGYEQYF. This sequence joins TRBV24-1 and TRBJ2-7; tentative D call: TRBD2 (6 bases). CDR3 length equals 13 residues. V lost 10 bases, J lost 4 bases, and 16 bases lay in between. Germline CDR1 and CDR2: KGHDR and SFDVKD.

The CDR3 coding sequence is TGTGCCAGCAGCGGTACCGGGACAGGGAATGATGGCTACACCTTC. Amino acid sequence: CASSGTGTGNDGYTF. This rearrangement joins TRBV5-5 to TRBJ1-2, with 9 bases aligning to TRBD1. Trimming took 4 bases from V and 6 from J; bases not matched to a gene: 10. CDR3 length: 15 amino acids. Germline V lookup: CDR1 SGHKS, CDR2 YYEKEE (reference sequence). Full variable domain (outside the CDR3, taken from reference TRBV5-5 and TRBJ1-2): DAGVTQSPTHLIKTRGQQVTLRCSPISGHKSVSWYQQVLGQGPQFIFQYYEKEERGRGNFPDRFSARQFPNYSSELNVNALLLGDSALYLCASSGTGTGNDGYTFGSGTRLTVV.

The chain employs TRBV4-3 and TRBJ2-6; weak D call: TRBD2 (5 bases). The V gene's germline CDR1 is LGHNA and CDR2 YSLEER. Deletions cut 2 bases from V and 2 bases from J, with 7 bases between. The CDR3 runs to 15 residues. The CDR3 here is CASSQRLTGANVLTF. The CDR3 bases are TGCGCCAGCAGCCAAAGACTAACTGGGGCCAACGTCCTGACTTTC.

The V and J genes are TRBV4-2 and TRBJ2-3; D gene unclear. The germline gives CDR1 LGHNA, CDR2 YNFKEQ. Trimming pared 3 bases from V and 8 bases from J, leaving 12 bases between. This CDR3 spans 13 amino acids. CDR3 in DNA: TGTGCCAGCAGCCAGCCCCCTCCGGGTACGCAGTATTTT. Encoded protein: CASSQPPPGTQYF.

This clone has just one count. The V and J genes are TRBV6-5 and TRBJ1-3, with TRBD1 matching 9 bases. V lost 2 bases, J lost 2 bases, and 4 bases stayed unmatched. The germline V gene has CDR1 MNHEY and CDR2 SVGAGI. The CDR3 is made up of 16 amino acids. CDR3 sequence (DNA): TGTGCCAGCAGTTACCGGGGGACAGGGCCTGGAAACACCATATATTTT. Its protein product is CASSYRGTGPGNTIYF.

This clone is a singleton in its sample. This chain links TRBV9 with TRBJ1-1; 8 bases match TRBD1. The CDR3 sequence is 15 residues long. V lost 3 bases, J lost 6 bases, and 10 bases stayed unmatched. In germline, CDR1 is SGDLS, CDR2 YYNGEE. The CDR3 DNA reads TGTGCCAGCAGCGCTGCGCGGACAGGGAGCGCTGAAGCTTTCTTT. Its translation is CASSAARTGSAEAFF.

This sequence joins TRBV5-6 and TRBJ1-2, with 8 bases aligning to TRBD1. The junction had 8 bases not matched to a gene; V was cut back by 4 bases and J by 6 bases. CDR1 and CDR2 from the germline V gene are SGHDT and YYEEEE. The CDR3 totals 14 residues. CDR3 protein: CASSLGTGSHGYTF. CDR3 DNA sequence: TGTGCCAGCAGCCTCGGGACAGGATCCCATGGCTACACCTTC.

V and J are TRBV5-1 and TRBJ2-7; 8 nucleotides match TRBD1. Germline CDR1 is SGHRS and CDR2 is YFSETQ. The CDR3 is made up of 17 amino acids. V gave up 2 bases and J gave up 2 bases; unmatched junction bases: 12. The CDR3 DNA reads TGCGCCAGCAGCTTCTCATCCGGGACAGGTAAACCCTACGAGCAGTACTTC. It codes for CASSFSSGTGKPYEQYF.

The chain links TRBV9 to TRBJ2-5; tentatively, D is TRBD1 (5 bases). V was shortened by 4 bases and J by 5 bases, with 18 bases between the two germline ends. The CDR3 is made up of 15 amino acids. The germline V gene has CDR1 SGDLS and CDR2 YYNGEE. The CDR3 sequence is CASSQGEGRRETQYF. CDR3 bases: TGTGCCAGCAGCCAAGGGGAAGGAAGGCGGGAGACCCAGTACTTC.

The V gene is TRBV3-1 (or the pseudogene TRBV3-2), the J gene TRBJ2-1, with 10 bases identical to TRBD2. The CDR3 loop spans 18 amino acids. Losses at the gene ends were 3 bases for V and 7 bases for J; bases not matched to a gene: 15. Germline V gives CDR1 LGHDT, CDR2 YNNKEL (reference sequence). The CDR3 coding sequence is TGTGCCAGCAGCCAGGGAACTAGCGGGGTTTTCACTTCTAATGAGCAGTTCTTC. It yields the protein CASSQGTSGVFTSNEQFF.

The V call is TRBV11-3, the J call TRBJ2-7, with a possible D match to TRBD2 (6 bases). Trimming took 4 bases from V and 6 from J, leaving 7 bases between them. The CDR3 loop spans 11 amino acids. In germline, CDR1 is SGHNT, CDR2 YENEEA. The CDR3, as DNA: TGTGCCAGCAGCTGGCGGGGCGAGCAGTACTTC. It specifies CASSWRGEQYF.

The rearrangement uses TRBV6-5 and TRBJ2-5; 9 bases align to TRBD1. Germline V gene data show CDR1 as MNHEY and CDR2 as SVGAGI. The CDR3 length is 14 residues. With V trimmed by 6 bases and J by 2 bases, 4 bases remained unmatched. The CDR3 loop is CASSGQGLQETQYF. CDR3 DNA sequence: TGTGCCAGCAGCGGACAGGGGCTACAAGAGACCCAGTACTTC.

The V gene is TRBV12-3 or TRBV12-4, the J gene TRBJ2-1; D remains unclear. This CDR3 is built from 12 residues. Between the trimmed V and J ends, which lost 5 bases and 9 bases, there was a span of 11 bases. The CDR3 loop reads CASSPRGGEQFF. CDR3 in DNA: TGTGCCAGCAGTCCTCGCGGCGGTGAGCAGTTCTTC.

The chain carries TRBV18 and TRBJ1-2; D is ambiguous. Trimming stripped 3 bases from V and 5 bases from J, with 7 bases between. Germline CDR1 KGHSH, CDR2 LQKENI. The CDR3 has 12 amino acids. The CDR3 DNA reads TGTGCCAGCTCACCCGGGGAGTATGGCTACACCTTC. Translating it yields CASSPGEYGYTF. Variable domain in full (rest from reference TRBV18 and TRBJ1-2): NAGVMQNPRHLVRRRGQEARLRCSPMKGHSHVYWYRQLPEEGLKFMVYLQKENIIDESGMPKERFSAEFPKEGPSILRIQQVVRGDSAAYFCASSPGEYGYTFGSGTRLTVV.

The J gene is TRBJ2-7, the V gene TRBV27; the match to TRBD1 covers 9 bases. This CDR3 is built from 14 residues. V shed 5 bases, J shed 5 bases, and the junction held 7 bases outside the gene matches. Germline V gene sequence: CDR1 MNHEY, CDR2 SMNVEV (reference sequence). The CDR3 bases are TGTGCCAGCAGTCGCCGGGACAGGGACCACGAGCAGTACTTC. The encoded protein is CASSRRDRDHEQYF.

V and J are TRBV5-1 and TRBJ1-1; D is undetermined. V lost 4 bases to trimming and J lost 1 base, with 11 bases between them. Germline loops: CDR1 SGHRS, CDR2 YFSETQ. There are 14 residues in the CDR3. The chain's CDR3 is CASSPEPGNTEAFF. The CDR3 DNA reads TGCGCCAGCAGCCCGGAGCCGGGGAACACTGAAGCTTTCTTT.